The clone carrying this TCR beta chain was counted many times. Its antigen is unknown. These data come from a study of blood T cells in healthy people across ages. There were healthy Caucasian individuals from Russia, aged about 6 to 100, serving as donors. A second PCR, run for roughly 6 to 11 cycles, used a sample-barcoded 5' primer plus a J-beta primer mix. TCRdb itself ran the 5' RACE reads through MiXCR, one entry per CDR3 protein. Of about 970,000 distinct CDR3 sequences in the sample, just over 50% were seen once. CDR3 length: 12 residues. Germline lookup yields CDR1 DFQATT and CDR2 SNEGSKA (reference sequence). Trimming shortened V by 4 bases and J by 4 bases, and 9 bases separated the two germline ends. Findings and caveats of the study: Higher naive T cell percentage went strongly together with higher TCR beta diversity.

This receptor was obtained from a woman aged 60-70 years in good health. J is TRBJ2-3 and V is TRBV20-1; D might be TRBD1 or TRBD2, each matching 5 bases. The sequencing sample was made of blood. CDR3 coding DNA: TGCAGTGCTACGGGGCAGTCAGATACGCAGTATTTT. This sequence encodes CSATGQSDTQYF.